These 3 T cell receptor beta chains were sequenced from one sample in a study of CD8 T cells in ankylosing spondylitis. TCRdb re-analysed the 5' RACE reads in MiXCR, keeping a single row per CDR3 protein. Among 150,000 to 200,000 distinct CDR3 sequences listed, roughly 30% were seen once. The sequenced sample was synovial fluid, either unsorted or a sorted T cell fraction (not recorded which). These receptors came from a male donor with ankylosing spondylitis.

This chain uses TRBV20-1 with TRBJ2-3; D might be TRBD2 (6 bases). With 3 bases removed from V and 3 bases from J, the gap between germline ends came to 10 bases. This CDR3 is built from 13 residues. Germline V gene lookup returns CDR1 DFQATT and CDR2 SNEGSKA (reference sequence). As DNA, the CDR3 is TGCAGTGCTAGTAGGGCGGGAACAGATACGCAGTATTTT. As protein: CSASRAGTDTQYF.

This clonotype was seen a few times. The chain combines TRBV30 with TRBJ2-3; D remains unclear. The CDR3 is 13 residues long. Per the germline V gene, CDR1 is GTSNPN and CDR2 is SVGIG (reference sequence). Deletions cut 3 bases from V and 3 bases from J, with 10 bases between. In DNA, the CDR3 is TGTGCCTGGAGCTTGACTGGGACAGATACGCAGTATTTT. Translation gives CAWSLTGTDTQYF.

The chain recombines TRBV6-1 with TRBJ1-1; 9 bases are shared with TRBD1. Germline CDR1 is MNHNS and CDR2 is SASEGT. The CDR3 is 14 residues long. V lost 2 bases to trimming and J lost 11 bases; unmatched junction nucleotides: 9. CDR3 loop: CASSELGQGFDAFF. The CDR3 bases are TGTGCCAGCAGTGAACTCGGACAGGGGTTTGATGCTTTCTTT.